This TCR beta chain appears in the sequencing data of a study of naive and memory T cell subsets (dated by TCRdb to the late 2010s). Concerning the study at large: The study applied an open-source, UMI-based TCR alpha and beta sequencing pipeline to sorted naive and memory peripheral blood T cell subsets. The functional CMV T cell responses agreed completely with IgG serology results. RNA was DNase-treated and reverse transcribed with TCR constant-region primers, mostly using SuperScript III. Broad study findings and their caveats: No ground truth was available to validate the repertoire findings for the naive and memory subsets. Each clonotype was defined as a single alpha or beta chain sequence rather than as a paired alpha/beta receptor. In both CD4 and CD8 cells, the Gini index increased while Shannon and inverse Simpson diversity decreased from naive through CM, EM and EMRA. After error correction, only a single occurrence was seen for over 95% of naive TCR sequences, so much steeper abundance distributions were produced than in memory subsets. RNA-based TCR counts may be affected by expression changes linked to T cell activation and differentiation. A power law was followed by TCR abundance, with an exponent that differed between naive and memory subsets but was consistent across the three individuals.

Remarks on this clonotype: Its target antigen remains unknown. A clone one base away is much larger, so this may be a read error.

The library was built by means of UMI-ligation and nested PCR. To cover both TRBC1 and TRBC2, the beta constant-region primer consisted of an equimolar mix of two oligonucleotides. A single-stranded oligonucleotide containing the SP2 primer and a 12-nucleotide UMI was joined to the 3' end of the cDNA by T4 RNA ligase 1. Four rounds of PCR were used to amplify ligated cDNA, with nested alpha and beta constant-region primers being used together with the SP2 primer. Incubation of the ligation reaction lasted about 19-24 hours at 16 degrees C. PCR2 was usually performed as a SYBR Green qPCR and halted at a preset threshold so that over-amplification would not occur. All purifications after the first were performed with Agencourt AMPure XP magnetic beads. Libraries were quantified by Qubit and checked on a TapeStation, with a main peak expected near 650 bp. The pooled libraries were sequenced on an Illumina MiSeq using v2 2x251 paired-end kits, which usually yielded roughly 0.9-2 million reads per sample. Each sample was pooled at 4 nM, and about 4.5-7% PhiX was included to help cluster recognition. Processing in the source paper ran as follows. FASTQ reads processed by Demultiplexor were assigned V and J genes by Decombinator through tag matching that tolerated a single base-pair mismatch. UMIs were used by Collapsinator to correct both sequencing errors and frequency errors arising from PCR heterogeneity. TCRs were translated and CDR3s were extracted from the conserved cysteine to the FGXG phenylalanine by CDR3Translator, with non-productive sequences being flagged. Gini, Shannon entropy and inverse Simpson indices were calculated on repertoires that had been subsampled to equal numbers of UMI-defined TCRs. Power-law fits to clonotype abundance distributions were performed by maximum likelihood within the linear range. When run on a single naive CD8 sample, MIGEC and the pipeline yielded similar UMI counts, similar unique TCR numbers and similar clonal distributions. Repertoires were searched for approximately 7,000 CMV-associated CDR3 sequences compiled from VDJdb and a published dataset. TCRdb reprocessed the public reads (quality trimming at Q25 with fastp, clone calling with MiXCR) and kept in-frame beta chains. Here each entry gathers all rows of one CDR3 protein and keeps the most common genes and DNA. The V and J calls here are based on TCRdb, not the publication. The sample contains tens of thousands of distinct CDR3 sequences, around 13% of them found a single time. In total, the top ten clones hold approximately 0.94% of the sample.

From the second PCR step on, the TCR alpha and beta chain libraries were amplified in separate reactions. The CMV status of each donor was determined by measuring IFNgamma production from CD4+ T cells after fresh PBMCs had been stimulated overnight with CMV viral lysate. Miltenyi beads were used first to positively select CD4 T cells, and CD8 T cells were then positively selected from the CD4-negative fraction. After staining for CD3, CD4, CD8, CD45RA, CD27 and a live/dead dye, cells were sorted on a BD Aria II into four subsets based on CD45RA and CD27. Blood came from three healthy volunteers, each fractionated into CD4 and CD8 T cells and then into four differentiation subsets. Around 130 ml of peripheral blood was collected from each donor, and PBMC were isolated from the blood using Ficoll-Paque PLUS density-gradient centrifugation. Sorted cells were lysed in RLT buffer, after which RNA was extracted using a Qiagen RNeasy kit and stored at -80 degrees C.

The clonotype originates from a human donor in good health. Source material: central memory CD4+ T cells from blood. This sample's cell subset or site label indicates: central memory, CD45RA- CD27+.

The bases are TGTGCCAGCAGCCGGGACTGGCAAGAGACCCAGTACTTC. This translates into CASSRDWQETQYF. The chain uses TRBV12-3 or TRBV12-4 and TRBJ2-5; the D gene is perhaps TRBD2, from 6 matching bases. Counted from cysteine to phenylalanine, this CDR3 has 13 amino acids. Here the CDR3 DNA is all that survives: 39 bases in frame from base 1. V was cut back by 6 bases and J by 2 bases, leaving a gap of 10 bases between them.